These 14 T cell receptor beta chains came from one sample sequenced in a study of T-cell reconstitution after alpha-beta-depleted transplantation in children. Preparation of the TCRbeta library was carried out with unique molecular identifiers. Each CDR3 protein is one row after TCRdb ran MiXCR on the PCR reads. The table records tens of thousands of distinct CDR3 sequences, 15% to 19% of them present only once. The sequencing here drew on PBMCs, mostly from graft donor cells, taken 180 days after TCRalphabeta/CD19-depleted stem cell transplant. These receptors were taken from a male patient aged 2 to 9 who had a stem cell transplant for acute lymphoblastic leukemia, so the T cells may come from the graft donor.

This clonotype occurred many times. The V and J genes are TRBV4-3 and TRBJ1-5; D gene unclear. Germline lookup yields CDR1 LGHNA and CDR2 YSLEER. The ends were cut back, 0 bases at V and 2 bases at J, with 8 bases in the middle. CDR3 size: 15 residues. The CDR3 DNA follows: TGCGCCAGCAGCCAAGATGGGCCAGGCAATCAGCCCCAGCATTTT. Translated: CASSQDGPGNQPQHF.

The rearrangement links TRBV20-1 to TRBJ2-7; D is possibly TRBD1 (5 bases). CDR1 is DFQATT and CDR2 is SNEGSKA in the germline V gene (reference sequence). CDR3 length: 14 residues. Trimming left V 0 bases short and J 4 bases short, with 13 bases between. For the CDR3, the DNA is TGCAGTGCTAGAGATCTGACAGCGATATACGAGCAGTACTTC. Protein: CSARDLTAIYEQYF.

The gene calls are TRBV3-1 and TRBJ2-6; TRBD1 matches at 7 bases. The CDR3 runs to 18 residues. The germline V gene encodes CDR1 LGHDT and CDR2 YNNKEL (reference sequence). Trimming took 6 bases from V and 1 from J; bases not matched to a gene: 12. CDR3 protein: CASSIRQGSTSGANVLTF. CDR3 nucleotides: TGTGCCAGCAGTATACGACAGGGTTCTACGTCTGGGGCCAACGTCCTGACTTTC.

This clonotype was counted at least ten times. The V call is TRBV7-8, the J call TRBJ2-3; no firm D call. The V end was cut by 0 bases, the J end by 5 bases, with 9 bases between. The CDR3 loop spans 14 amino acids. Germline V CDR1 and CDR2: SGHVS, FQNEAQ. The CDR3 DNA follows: TGTGCCAGCAGCTTAGCACTCGGTAAAGATACGCAGTATTTT. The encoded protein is CASSLALGKDTQYF.

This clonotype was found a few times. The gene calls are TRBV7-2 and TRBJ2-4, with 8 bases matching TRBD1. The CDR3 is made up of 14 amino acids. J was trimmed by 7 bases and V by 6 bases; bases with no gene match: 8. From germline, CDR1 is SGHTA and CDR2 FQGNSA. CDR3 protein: CASSQDRGGNIQYF. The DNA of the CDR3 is TGTGCCAGCAGTCAAGACAGGGGAGGTAACATTCAGTACTTC.

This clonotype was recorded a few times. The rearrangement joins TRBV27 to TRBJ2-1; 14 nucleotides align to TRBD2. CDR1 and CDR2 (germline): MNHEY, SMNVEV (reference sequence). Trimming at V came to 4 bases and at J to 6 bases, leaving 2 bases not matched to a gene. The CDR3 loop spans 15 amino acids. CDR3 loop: CASSSGLAGANEQFF. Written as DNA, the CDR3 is TGTGCCAGCAGTTCGGGACTAGCGGGGGCCAATGAGCAGTTCTTC.

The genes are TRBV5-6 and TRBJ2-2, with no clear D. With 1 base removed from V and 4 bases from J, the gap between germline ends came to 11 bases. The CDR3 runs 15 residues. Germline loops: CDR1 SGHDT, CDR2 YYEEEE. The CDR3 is CASSLIASRTGELFF. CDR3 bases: TGTGCCAGCAGCTTGATAGCCAGCCGCACCGGGGAGCTGTTTTTT.

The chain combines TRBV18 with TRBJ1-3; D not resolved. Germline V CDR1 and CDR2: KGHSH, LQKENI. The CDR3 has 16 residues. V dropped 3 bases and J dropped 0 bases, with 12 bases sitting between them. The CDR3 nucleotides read TGTGCCAGCTCACCTCTCAACGGTGTCTCTGGAAACACCATATATTTT. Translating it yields CASSPLNGVSGNTIYF.

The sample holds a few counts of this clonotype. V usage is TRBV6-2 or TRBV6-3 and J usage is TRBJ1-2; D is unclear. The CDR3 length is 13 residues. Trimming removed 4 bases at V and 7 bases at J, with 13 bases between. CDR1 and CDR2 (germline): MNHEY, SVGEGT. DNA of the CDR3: TGTGCCAGCAGTTGGGCGAAGGGCCTTGGCTACACCTTC. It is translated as CASSWAKGLGYTF.

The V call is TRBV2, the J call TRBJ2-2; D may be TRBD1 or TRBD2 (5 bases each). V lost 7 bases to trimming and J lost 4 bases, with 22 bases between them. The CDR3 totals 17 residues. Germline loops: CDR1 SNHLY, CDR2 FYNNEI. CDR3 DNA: TGTGCCAGCAAGTCCGGGGACGGCTTCTTAATCACCGGGGAGCTGTTTTTT. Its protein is CASKSGDGFLITGELFF.

The CDR3 loop reads CASSYAGGDTGELFF. The CDR3 bases are TGTGCCAGCAGTTACGCTGGGGGTGACACCGGGGAGCTGTTTTTT. This chain connects TRBV6-2 or TRBV6-3 to TRBJ2-2, with D possibly being TRBD1 or TRBD2 (5 bases each). Germline CDR1 MNHEY, CDR2 SVGEGT. This CDR3 has 15 amino acids. Deletions cut 2 bases from V and 3 bases from J, with 10 bases between.

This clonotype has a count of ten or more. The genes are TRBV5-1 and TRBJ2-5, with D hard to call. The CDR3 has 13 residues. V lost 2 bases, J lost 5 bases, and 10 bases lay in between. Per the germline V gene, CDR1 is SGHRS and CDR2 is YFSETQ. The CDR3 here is CASSFELTETQYF. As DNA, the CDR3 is TGCGCCAGCAGCTTTGAGTTAACGGAGACCCAGTACTTC.

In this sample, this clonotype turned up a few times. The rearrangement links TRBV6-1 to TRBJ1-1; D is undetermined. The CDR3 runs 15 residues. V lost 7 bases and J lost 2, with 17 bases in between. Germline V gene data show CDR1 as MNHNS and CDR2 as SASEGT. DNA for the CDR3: TGTGCCAGCAAGGGTGGCCGAGGGCCAAACACTGAAGCTTTCTTT. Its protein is CASKGGRGPNTEAFF.

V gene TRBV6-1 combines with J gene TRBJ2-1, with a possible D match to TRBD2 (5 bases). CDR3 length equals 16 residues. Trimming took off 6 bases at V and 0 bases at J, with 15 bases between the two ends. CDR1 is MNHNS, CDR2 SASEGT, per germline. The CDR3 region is CASSREGTHSYNEQFF. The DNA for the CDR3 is TGTGCCAGCAGCCGTGAGGGCACCCACTCCTACAATGAGCAGTTCTTC.